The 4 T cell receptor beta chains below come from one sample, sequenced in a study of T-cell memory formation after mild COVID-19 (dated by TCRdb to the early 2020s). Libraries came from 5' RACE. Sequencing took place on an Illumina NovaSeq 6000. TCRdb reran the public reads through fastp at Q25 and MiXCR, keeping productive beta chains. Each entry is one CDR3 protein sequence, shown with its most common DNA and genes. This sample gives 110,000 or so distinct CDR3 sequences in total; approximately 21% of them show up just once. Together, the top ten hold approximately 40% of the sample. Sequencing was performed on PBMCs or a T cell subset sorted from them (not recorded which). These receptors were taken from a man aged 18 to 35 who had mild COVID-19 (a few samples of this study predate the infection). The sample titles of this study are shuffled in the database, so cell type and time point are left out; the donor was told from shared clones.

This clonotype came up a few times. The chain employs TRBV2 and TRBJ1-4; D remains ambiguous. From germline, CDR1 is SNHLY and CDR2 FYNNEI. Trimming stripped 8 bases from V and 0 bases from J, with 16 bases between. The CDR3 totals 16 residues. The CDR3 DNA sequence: TGTGCCAGCGACACCGTCCGAAGAGCAACTAATGAAAAACTGTTTTTT. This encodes CASDTVRRATNEKLFF.

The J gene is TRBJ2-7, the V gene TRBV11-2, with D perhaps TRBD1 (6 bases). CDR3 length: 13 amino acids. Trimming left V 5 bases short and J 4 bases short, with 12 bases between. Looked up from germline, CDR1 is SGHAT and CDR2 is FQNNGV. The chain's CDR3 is CASSRGTLYEQYV. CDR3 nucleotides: TGTGCCAGCAGCCGTGGGACACTTTACGAGCAGTACGTC.

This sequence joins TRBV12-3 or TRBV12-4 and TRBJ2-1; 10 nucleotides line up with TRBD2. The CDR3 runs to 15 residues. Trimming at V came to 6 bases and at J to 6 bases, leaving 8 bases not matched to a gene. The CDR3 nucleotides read TGTGCCAGCAGGATTACTAGCGGGGTTACCAATGAGCAGTTCTTC. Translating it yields CASRITSGVTNEQFF.

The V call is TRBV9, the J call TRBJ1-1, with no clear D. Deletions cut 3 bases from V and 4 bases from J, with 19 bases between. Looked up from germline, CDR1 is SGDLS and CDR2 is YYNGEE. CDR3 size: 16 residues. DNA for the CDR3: TGTGCCAGCAGCGCGATAACCGGGCCCTGGGCCACTGAAGCTTTCTTT. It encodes CASSAITGPWATEAFF. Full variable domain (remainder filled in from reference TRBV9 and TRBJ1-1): DSGVTQTPKHLITATGQRVTLRCSPRSGDLSVYWYQQSLDQGLQFLIQYYNGEERAKGNILERFSAQQFPDLHSELNLSSLELGDSALYFCASSAITGPWATEAFFGQGTRLTVV.